This T cell receptor beta chain was identified during a study of control samples from healthy donors and cancer patients. Some clones are missing from TCRdb's copy, which holds only in-frame ones; the method was immunoSEQ multiplex PCR. The profile shows under 200,000 clones, approximately 90% of them singletons. Germline V gene data show CDR1 as SGDLS and CDR2 as YYNGEE. Losses at the gene ends were 0 bases for V and 5 bases for J; bases not matched to a gene: 5. CDR3 length: 15 residues. This rearrangement joins TRBV9 to TRBJ2-7, with 10 bases aligning to TRBD2. The clonotype comes from a woman aged 25-40 years in good health. Sequencing input: blood. CDR3 sequence reads: CASSVGLAGVDEQYF. In DNA, the CDR3 is TGTGCCAGCAGCGTAGGCCTAGCGGGAGTCGACGAGCAGTACTTC.